The sequence of this T cell receptor (beta chain) was determined in a study of post-analysis software for immune sequencing data (dated by TCRdb to between 2014 and 2016). Regarding the complete study: Relapsing-remitting, secondary progressive and progressive-relapsing multiple sclerosis were recorded as disease courses, and subtype annotation was lacking for some patients. The patient repertoires were compared against around eleven previously published healthy control repertoires obtained from donors aged about 6 to 26 years. A subset of samples was prepared in parallel using single-end sample barcoding, then pooled and co-amplified after Illumina adapter ligation. Broad study findings and their caveats: Normalized Chao1 diversity was significantly lower in multiple sclerosis patients than controls, suggesting substantial peripheral T-cell clonal expansion. Significantly higher frequencies in patients than in controls were found for roughly 5 TRBV segments, including TRBV5-6, TRBV5-1 and TRBV20-1. The control group was slightly older than the multiple sclerosis patient group. When samples were clustered directly using the F measure, samples prepared in the same batch co-clustered strongly, which prompted a batch-effect correction.

Note on this clonotype: It has no known antigen specificity. It has no much larger one-base neighbor in the sample; base qualities were not kept.

TCR beta repertoires were profiled from peripheral blood of over 10 young patients with multiple sclerosis to demonstrate the VDJtools post-analysis software. The multiple sclerosis patients were children and adolescents ranging in age from roughly 6 to 15 years. V lost 2 bases and J lost 2 bases, and the count of bases not matched to a germline gene is 3. The CDR3 spans 16 residues, from the cysteine through the phenylalanine. The read is trimmed to its CDR3 DNA, 48 bases read in frame from base 1. The germline V gene yields KGHDR for CDR1 and SFDVKD for CDR2. Library prep was done by PCR. TCRdb records Illumina HiSeq 2500 as the sequencer. Unique molecular identifiers were incorporated into TCR beta cDNA libraries to reduce PCR and sequencing biases. Roughly 500,000 cDNA molecules were obtained per 1 to 10 million input T cells, so each molecule approximated one T cell. The patient libraries were prepared and sequenced using the same protocol as the earlier healthy control dataset. Samples belonging to the same batch were prepared together, multiplexed and sequenced on a shared HiSeq lane. As for the original processing: MIGEC handled the raw barcoded reads, throwing out single-read molecular identifier groups before consensus assembly and CDR3 extraction. VDJtools was used for post-analysis of the clonotype tables, and diversity was normalized by down-sampling every dataset to the size of the smallest sample. Repertoire overlap clustering matched CDR3 amino acid but not nucleotide sequences to correct batch-related cross-sample contamination. The public reads were reprocessed in TCRdb via fastp at Q25 and MiXCR, keeping in-frame beta chains. Every CDR3 protein is listed once, alongside the most common genes and DNA of its rows. The V and J calls and clone size come from TCRdb's table, not from the authors' own analysis. This sample lists approximately 350,000 distinct CDR3 sequences; roughly 35% were detected once. Jointly, the top ten make up 13% of the sample.

The V and J segments used are TRBV24-1 and TRBJ2-1; the central 9 bases match TRBD1. The receptor was isolated from a girl between 10 and 17 years old with multiple sclerosis. Sequenced input: blood. The CDR3 amino acid sequence is: CATSDWGQGAYNEQFF. The sequenced DNA is TGTGCCACCAGTGATTGGGGACAGGGAGCCTACAATGAGCAGTTCTTC.